This T cell receptor (beta chain) comes out of a study of CD8 T cells in ankylosing spondylitis. Broader study findings: Disease-linked clones reportedly showed significant enrichment in matched ankylosing spondylitis synovial fluid. In synovial fluid and blood from reactive arthritis, some motif variants were previously reported. There was a TCR beta motif, made of eight highly homologous variants, that appeared characteristic of ankylosing spondylitis blood.

This clonotype has more than one count but fewer than ten. Its specificity is unknown. Making the TCR beta libraries involved quantitative 5'-RACE with molecular barcodes. TCRdb redid the calling of the 5' RACE reads with MiXCR, one entry per CDR3 protein. The table includes 100,000 or so distinct CDR3 sequences, more than 20% detected once. Germline V CDR1 and CDR2: MDHEN, SYDVKM. CDR3 length: 13 amino acids. V was trimmed by 3 bases and J by 6 bases, leaving 11 bases between them. Sequenced: synovial fluid, either unsorted or a sorted T cell fraction (not recorded which). The sequence was obtained from a male donor with ankylosing spondylitis. This chain links TRBV28 with TRBJ1-2; D unresolved. The CDR3 DNA follows: TGTGCCAGCAGTTTTTTAAACGGCAATGGCTACACCTTC. As protein: CASSFLNGNGYTF.